This record covers a single T cell receptor (beta chain). The antigen this receptor binds is unknown. One base away there is no much larger clone; base qualities are not given. The data originate from a study of blood T cell repertoires in COVID-19 (dated by TCRdb to between 2020 and 2021). About the study as a whole: Samples from collaborators originated in the United States, Italy and Spain and spanned both the acute and convalescent phases of COVID-19. The material from the prospective study consisted of cDNA or gDNA derived from T cells, B-cell-depleted T cells, or PBMCs. Subjects who had been exposed to COVID-19, were actively infected with it, or had recovered from it provided the deeply sampled blood TCRbeta repertoires that made up the dataset. A freely available public database, intended as a resource for researchers studying the immune response to SARS-CoV-2, is where the repertoires were released. The samples were drawn from two sources: the first 160 participants of the ongoing ImmuneRACE study, and 1,200 or so subjects contributed by 6 global collaborators. Nearly every sample came with metadata listing a de-identified subject ID, COVID-19 status, age in years and sex. Where available, HLA class I and class II types were taken from metadata supplied by the sample provider and were not determined by assay-based typing. Broad study findings and their caveats: The amount of clinical and demographic metadata varied by source and participant and was provided uncurated.

V has 5 bases trimmed and J has 4 bases trimmed; junction bases matching no gene number 18. CDR1 and CDR2 are drawn from the germline V gene: SGHAT, FQNNGV. Including cysteine and phenylalanine, the CDR3 has 18 amino acids. Of all the DNA, just the CDR3 is kept, 54 bases in frame from base 1. One collaborating source in Seattle enrolled patients during active infection and followed them longitudinally through the course of disease. Each collaborating institution followed its own protocols to collect whole blood in K2EDTA tubes. For TCRbeta analysis, collaborators shipped samples in one of three forms: frozen whole blood, isolated PBMCs, or DNA extracted from either of those sample types. The immunoSEQ Assay, a bias-controlled multiplex PCR, was used to amplify TCRbeta CDR3 regions from genomic DNA. Regarding the original processing steps: Within the assay, amplification of reference gene primers was used to estimate how many nucleated cells each sample contained. To quantify the absolute abundance of each unique TCRbeta CDR3 rearrangement, sequence reads were collapsed and filtered. For each sample, productive Simpson clonality was calculated as the square root of Simpson's diversity index over productive rearrangements. The clones in this table, taken by TCRdb from immuneACCESS, are in-frame only. Not every clone is retained; where verified, under half of the shortfall comes from an unresolved V gene, and the cause of the rest is unknown. From that table come the V and J calls and clone size; the DNA was used to work out D and trimming. The sample has hundreds of thousands of clones on record, around 89% of them singletons. The ten biggest clones cover just under 6.5% of the sample.

This TCR was sampled from a woman in her twenties or thirties with COVID-19, enrolled during active disease. This sequence uses TRBV11-2 and TRBJ2-3, and TRBD2 aligns with 7 junction nucleotides. The sequencing sample was made of peripheral blood. CDR3 reads: CASSGASSRRGEADTQYF. In nucleotides, the sequence is TGTGCCAGCAGCGGCGCCTCATCTCGACGGGGGGAGGCAGATACGCAGTATTTT.